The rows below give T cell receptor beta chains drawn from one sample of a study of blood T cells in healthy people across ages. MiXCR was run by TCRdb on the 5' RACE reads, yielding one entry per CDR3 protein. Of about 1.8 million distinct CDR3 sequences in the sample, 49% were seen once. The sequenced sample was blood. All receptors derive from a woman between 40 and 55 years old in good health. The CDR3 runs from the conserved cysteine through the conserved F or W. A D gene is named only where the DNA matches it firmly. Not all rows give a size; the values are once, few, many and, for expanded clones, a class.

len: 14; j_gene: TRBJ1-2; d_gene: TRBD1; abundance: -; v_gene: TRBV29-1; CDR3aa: CSAQPTGPDYGYTF; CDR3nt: TGCAGCGCACAGCCGACAGGGCCGGACTATGGCTACACCTTC
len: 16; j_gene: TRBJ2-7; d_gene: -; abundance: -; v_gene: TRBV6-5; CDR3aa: CAAAPGPPNRPYEQYF; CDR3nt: TGTGCAGCGGCCCCGGGGCCCCCAAACCGTCCCTACGAGCAGTACTTC
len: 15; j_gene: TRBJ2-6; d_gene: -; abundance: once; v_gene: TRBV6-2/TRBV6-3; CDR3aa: CACSYRGSGANVLTF; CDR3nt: TGTGCCTGCAGTTATAGGGGCTCTGGGGCCAACGTCCTGACTTTC
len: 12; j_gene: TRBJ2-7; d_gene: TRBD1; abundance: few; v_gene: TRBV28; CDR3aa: CASSGQGWEQYF; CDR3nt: TGTGCCAGCAGTGGACAGGGGTGGGAGCAGTACTTC
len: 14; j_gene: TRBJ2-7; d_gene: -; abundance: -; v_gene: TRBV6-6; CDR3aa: CASTPAGIGYEQYF; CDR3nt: TGTGCCAGCACCCCGGCGGGGATTGGCTACGAGCAGTACTTC
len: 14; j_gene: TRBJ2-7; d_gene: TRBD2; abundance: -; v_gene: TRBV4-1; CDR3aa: CASSQETSVYEQYF; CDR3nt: TGCGCCAGCAGCCAAGAGACTAGCGTCTACGAGCAGTACTTC
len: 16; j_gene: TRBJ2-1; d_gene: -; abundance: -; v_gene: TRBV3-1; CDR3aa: CASSQVRRGSYNEQFF; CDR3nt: TGTGCCAGCAGCCAAGTGCGACGGGGAAGCTACAATGAGCAGTTCTTC
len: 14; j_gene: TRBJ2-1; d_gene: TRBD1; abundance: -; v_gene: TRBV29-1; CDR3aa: CSVSGTGTYNEQFF; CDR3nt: TGCAGCGTGTCCGGGACAGGGACCTACAATGAGCAGTTCTTC
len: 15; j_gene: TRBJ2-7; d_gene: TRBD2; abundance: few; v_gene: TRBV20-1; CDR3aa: CSARTRLAGWYEQYF; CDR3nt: TGCAGTGCTAGAACCCGACTAGCGGGGTGGTACGAGCAGTACTTC
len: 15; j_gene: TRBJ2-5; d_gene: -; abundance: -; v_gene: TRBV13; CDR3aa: CASSLELDRRETQYF; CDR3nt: TGTGCCAGCAGCTTGGAACTGGATAGGCGGGAGACCCAGTACTTC
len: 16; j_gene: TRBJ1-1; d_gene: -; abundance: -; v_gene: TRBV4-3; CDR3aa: CASSQDEVGGNTEAFF; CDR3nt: TGCGCCAGCAGCCAAGATGAAGTCGGGGGCAACACTGAAGCTTTCTTT
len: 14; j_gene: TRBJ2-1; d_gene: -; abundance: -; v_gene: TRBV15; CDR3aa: CATSREAEYNEQFF; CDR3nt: TGTGCCACCAGCAGAGAAGCGGAATACAATGAGCAGTTCTTC
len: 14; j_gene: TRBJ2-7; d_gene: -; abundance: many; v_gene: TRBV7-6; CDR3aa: CASSLGDGSYEQYF; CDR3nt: TGTGCCAGCAGCTTAGGGGACGGTTCCTACGAGCAGTACTTC
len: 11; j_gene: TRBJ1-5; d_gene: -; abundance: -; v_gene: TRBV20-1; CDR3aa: CSARGGQPQHF; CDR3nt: TGCAGTGCTAGAGGCGGTCAGCCCCAGCATTTT
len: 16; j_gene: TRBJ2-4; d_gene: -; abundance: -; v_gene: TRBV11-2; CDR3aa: CASSLGSSGYKNIQYF; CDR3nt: TGTGCCAGCAGCTTAGGCTCCTCAGGATATAAAAACATTCAGTACTTC
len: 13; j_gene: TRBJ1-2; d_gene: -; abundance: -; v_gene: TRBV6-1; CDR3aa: CVSSEAGNYGYTF; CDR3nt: TGTGTCAGCAGTGAAGCGGGGAACTATGGCTACACCTTC
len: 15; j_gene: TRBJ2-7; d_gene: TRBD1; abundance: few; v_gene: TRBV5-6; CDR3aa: CASSLFLGQGNEQYF; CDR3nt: TGTGCCAGCAGCTTGTTTTTAGGACAGGGAAACGAGCAGTACTTC
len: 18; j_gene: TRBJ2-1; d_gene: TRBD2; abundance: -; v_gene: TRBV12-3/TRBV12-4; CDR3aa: CASSLGGLAGGSSNEQFF; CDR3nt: TGTGCCAGCAGTTTAGGGGGACTAGCGGGGGGGAGTTCGAATGAGCAGTTCTTC
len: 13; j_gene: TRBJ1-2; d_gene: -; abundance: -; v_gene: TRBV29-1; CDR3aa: CSVEDIRLYGYTF; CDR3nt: TGCAGCGTTGAAGATATACGGCTCTATGGCTACACCTTC
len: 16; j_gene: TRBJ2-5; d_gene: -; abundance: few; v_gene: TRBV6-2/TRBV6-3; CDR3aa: CASRNIGLGYQETQYF; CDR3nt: TGTGCCAGCAGGAATATCGGACTCGGTTATCAAGAGACCCAGTACTTC
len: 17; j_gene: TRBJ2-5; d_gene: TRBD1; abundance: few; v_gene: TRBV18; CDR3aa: CASSPQWSRGREETQYF; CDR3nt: TGTGCCAGCTCTCCACAGTGGAGCAGGGGGCGCGAAGAGACCCAGTACTTC
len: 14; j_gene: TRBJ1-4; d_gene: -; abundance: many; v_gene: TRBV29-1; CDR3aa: CSVAPGLTNEKLFF; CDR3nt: TGCAGCGTTGCACCGGGACTAACTAATGAAAAACTGTTTTTT
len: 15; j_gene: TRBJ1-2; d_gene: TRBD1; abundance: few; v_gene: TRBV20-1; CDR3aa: CSARTGTGIGYGYTF; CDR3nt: TGCAGTGCTAGAACCGGGACAGGGATAGGCTATGGCTACACCTTC
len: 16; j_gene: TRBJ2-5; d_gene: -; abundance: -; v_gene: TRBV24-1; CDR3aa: CATSDTQGGLKETQYF; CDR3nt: TGTGCCACCAGTGATACCCAGGGGGGATTGAAAGAGACCCAGTACTTC
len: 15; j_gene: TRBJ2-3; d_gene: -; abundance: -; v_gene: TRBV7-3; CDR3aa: CASSSVGGSVDTQYF; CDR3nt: TGTGCCAGCAGCTCGGTAGGGGGTTCCGTTGATACGCAGTATTTT
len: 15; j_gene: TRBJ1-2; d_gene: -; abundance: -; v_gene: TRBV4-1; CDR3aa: CASSQVKGANYGYTF; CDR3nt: TGCGCCAGCAGCCAAGTAAAGGGAGCTAACTATGGCTACACCTTC
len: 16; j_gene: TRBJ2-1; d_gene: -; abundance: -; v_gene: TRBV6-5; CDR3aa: CASSRGIWQPYNEQFF; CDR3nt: TGTGCCAGCAGTAGAGGCATCTGGCAGCCGTACAATGAGCAGTTCTTC
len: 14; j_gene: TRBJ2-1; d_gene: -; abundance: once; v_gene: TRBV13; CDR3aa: CVSIKSGFYNEQFF; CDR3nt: TGTGTCAGCATCAAATCCGGGTTCTACAATGAGCAGTTCTTC
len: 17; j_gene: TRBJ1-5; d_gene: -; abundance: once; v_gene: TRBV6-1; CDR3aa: CASRQLSTGLSNQPQHF; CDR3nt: TGTGCCAGCAGACAACTCTCTACAGGGTTAAGCAATCAGCCCCAGCATTTT
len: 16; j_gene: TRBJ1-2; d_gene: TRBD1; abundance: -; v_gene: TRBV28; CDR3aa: CASSISGQGSSYGYTF; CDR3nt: TGTGCCAGCAGTATCTCGGGACAGGGGTCATCCTATGGCTACACCTTC
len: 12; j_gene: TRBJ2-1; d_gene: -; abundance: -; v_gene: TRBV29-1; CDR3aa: CSARQYEGEQFF; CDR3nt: TGCAGCGCTCGCCAATACGAGGGGGAGCAGTTCTTC
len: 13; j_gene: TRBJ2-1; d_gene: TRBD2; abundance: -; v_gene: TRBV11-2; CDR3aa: CASSPGLAGDKFF; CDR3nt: TGTGCCAGCAGCCCTGGACTAGCGGGGGATAAGTTCTTC
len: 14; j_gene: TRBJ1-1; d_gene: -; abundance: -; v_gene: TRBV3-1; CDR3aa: CASRNRELYTEAFF; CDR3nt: TGTGCCAGCAGGAACAGGGAGTTATACACTGAAGCTTTCTTT
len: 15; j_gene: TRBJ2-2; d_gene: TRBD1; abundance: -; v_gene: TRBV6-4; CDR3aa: CASSAIHRGTGELFF; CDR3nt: TGTGCCAGCAGTGCAATCCACAGGGGTACCGGGGAGCTGTTTTTT
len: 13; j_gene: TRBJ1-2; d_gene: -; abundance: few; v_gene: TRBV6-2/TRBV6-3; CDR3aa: CASSFSHKKGYTF; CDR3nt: TGTGCCAGCAGCTTTTCTCACAAAAAAGGCTACACCTTC
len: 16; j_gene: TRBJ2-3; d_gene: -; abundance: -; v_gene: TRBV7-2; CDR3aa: CASSLVAAPSTDTQYF; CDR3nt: TGTGCCAGCAGCTTAGTAGCCGCCCCTAGCACAGATACGCAGTATTTT
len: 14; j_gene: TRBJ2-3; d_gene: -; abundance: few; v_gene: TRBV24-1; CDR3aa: CATAGRTSTDTQYF; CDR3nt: TGTGCCACCGCGGGAAGGACTAGCACAGATACGCAGTATTTT
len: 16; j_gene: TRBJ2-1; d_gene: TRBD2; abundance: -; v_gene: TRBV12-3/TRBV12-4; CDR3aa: CASSELAGDPFDEQFF; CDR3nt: TGTGCCAGCAGTGAACTAGCGGGGGACCCTTTTGATGAGCAGTTCTTC
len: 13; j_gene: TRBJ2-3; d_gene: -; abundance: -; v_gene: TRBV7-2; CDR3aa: CASSSQEQVTQYF; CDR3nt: TGTGCCAGCAGCTCTCAGGAGCAGGTTACGCAGTATTTT
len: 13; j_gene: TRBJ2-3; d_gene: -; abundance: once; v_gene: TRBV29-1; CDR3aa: CSVDVQKGNTQYF; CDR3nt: TGCAGCGTTGATGTACAGAAGGGGAATACGCAGTATTTT
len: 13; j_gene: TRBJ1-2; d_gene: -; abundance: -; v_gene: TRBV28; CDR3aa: CASSLSTSNGYTF; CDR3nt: TGTGCCAGCAGTTTAAGTACCTCGAATGGCTACACCTTC
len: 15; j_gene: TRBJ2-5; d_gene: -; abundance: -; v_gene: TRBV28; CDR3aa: CASSSRGSLQGAQYF; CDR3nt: TGTGCCAGCAGTTCAAGGGGTAGTCTCCAAGGGGCCCAGTACTTC
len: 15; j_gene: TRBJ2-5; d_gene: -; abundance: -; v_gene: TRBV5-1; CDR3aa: CASSAFTGSYNEQYF; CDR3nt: TGCGCCAGCAGTGCTTTTACAGGCTCCTACAATGAGCAGTACTTC
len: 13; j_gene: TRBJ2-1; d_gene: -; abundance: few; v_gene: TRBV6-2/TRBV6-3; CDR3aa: CASSPNSYNEQFF; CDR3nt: TGTGCCAGCAGTCCCAACTCCTACAATGAGCAGTTCTTC
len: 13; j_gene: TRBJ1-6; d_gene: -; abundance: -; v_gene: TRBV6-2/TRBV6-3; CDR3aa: CASFSRFDSPLHF; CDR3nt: TGTGCCAGCTTTTCGAGGTTCGATTCACCCCTCCACTTT
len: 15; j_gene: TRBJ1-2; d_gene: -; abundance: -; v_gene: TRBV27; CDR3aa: CASSSHGTAGYGYTF; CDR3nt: TGTGCCAGCAGTTCCCATGGTACAGCCGGCTATGGCTACACCTTC
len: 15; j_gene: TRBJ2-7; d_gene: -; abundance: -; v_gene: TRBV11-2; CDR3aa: CASSLAPQGGYEQYF; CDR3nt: TGTGCCAGCAGCTTAGCTCCCCAGGGAGGCTACGAGCAGTACTTC
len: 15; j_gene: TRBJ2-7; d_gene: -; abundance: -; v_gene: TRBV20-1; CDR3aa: CSARGRPGAYNEQYF; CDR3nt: TGCAGTGCTAGAGGGCGCCCCGGGGCGTACAATGAGCAGTACTTC
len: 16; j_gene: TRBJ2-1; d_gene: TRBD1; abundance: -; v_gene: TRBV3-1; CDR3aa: CASSQDLGTVYNEQFF; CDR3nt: TGTGCCAGCAGCCAAGATCTCGGGACAGTATACAATGAGCAGTTCTTC
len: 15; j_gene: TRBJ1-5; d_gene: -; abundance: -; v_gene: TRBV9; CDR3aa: CASSVGGNSNQPQHF; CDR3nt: TGTGCCAGCAGCGTAGGAGGGAATAGCAATCAGCCCCAGCATTTT
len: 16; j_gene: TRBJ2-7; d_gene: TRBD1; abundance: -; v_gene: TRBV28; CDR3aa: CASSGMADRGNGEQYF; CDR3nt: TGTGCCAGCAGTGGCATGGCGGACAGGGGAAATGGCGAGCAGTACTTC
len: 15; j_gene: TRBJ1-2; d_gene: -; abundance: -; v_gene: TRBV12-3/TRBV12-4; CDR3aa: CASSLGTVLGNGYTF; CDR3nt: TGTGCCAGCAGTTTAGGTACCGTCTTAGGGAATGGCTACACCTTC
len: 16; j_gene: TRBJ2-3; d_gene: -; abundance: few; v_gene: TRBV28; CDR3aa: CASREYRAASTDTQYF; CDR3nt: TGTGCCAGTAGAGAGTACCGGGCAGCTAGCACAGATACGCAGTATTTT